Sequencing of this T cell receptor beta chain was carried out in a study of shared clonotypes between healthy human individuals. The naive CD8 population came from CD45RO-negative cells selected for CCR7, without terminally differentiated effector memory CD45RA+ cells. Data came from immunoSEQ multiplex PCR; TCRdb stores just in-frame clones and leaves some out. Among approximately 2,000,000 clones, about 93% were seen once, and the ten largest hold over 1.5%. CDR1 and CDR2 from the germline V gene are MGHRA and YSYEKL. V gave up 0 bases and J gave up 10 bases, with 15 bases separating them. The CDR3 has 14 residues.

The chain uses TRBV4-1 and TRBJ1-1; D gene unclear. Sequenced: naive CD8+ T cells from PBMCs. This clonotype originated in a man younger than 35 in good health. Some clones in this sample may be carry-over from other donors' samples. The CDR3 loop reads CASSQESGRGSAFF. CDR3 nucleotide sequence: TGCGCCAGCAGCCAAGAAAGTGGGCGCGGGTCAGCTTTCTTT.